This TCR beta chain stems from a study of CD8+ T cells in alopecia areata. Peripheral blood samples and lesional scalp punch biopsies were obtained from alopecia areata patients. CDR1 is SGHTA and CDR2 is FQGNSA in the germline V gene. Between the trimmed V and J ends, which lost 4 bases and 0 bases, there was a span of 12 bases. This CDR3 spans 16 amino acids. Following RNA extraction, reverse transcription yielded cDNA that acted as the sequencing template. The protocol was immunoSEQ multiplex PCR, while the TCRdb copy is restricted to in-frame clones and leaves out a portion. Among 150,000 or so clones listed, roughly 62% were seen once.

The sample in question was CD4+ T cells sorted from blood, obtained at week 0. The TCR comes from a human donor with alopecia areata. This sequence joins TRBV7-2 and TRBJ1-4; maybe TRBD1 (5 bases). DNA for the CDR3: TGTGCCAGCAGCTCTGGGGGACCTTCAACTAATGAAAAACTGTTTTTT. This translates into CASSSGGPSTNEKLFF.